A selection of T cell receptor beta chains follows, all from one sample in a study of Ad26.COV2.S vaccination and SARS-CoV-2 variants. Profiled with immunoSEQ multiplex PCR; TCRdb holds only in-frame clones, not every one. Here the sample spans about 350,000 clones, 65% to 90% being singletons. Sequences were derived from peripheral blood, sampled in a trial of Ad26.COV2.S vaccine versus placebo. Source of these receptors: a person aged 18-60 years who received the Ad26.COV2.S COVID-19 vaccine or a placebo. Each CDR3 is given with its conserved first and last residue. Each record gives: clone size, J gene, D gene, V gene, CDR3 protein, CDR3 DNA. A D gene is named only where the DNA matches it firmly. Clone size is not always given. Where it is, it says once, few, many or a class for expanded clones.

>-|TRBJ1-5|-|TRBV2
CASRGYSNQPQHF
TGTGCCAGCAGAGGGTATAGCAATCAGCCCCAGCATTTT
>-|TRBJ2-2|TRBD1|TRBV7-2
CASTLGGTGVGGELFF
TGTGCCAGCACCTTAGGGGGGACAGGGGTTGGCGGGGAGCTGTTTTTT
>-|TRBJ2-6|-|TRBV11-3
CASSGSGANVLTF
TGTGCCAGCAGCGGCTCTGGGGCCAACGTCCTGACTTTC
>-|TRBJ2-3|-|TRBV4-2
CASSLSILETDTQYF
TGTGCCAGCAGCCTCTCGATCCTGGAGACAGATACGCAGTATTTT
>-|TRBJ1-1|TRBD1|TRBV5-5
CASSLEGTANTEAFF
TGTGCCAGCAGCTTGGAAGGGACAGCGAACACTGAAGCTTTCTTT
>-|TRBJ2-5|-|TRBV12-3/TRBV12-4
CASGQTQETQYF
TGTGCCAGCGGGCAGACTCAAGAGACCCAGTACTTC
>-|TRBJ2-5|TRBD1|TRBV12-3/TRBV12-4
CASSGTEETQYF
TGTGCCAGCAGTGGGACAGAAGAGACCCAGTACTTC
>-|TRBJ2-7|TRBD1|TRBV4-1
CASSQPGQSYEQYF
TGCGCCAGCAGCCAACCGGGACAGTCCTACGAGCAGTACTTC
>once|TRBJ1-2|TRBD1|TRBV7-9
CASSLSPRQGAGYTF
TGTGCCAGCAGCTTAAGCCCCAGACAGGGTGCCGGCTACACCTTC
>once|TRBJ2-2|-|TRBV6-6
CASRAGTTNTGELFF
TGTGCCAGTCGGGCCGGGACAACGAACACCGGGGAGCTGTTTTTT
>-|TRBJ2-7|TRBD2|TRBV27
CASSLGGSRAYEQYF
TGTGCCAGCAGTTTGGGGGGGAGCAGAGCCTACGAGCAGTACTTC
>-|TRBJ1-1|-|TRBV28
CASSPRVGSEAFF
TGTGCCAGCAGTCCCCGCGTCGGGTCTGAAGCTTTCTTT
>-|TRBJ2-7|TRBD2|TRBV9
CASSVDPAGDFYEQYF
TGTGCCAGCAGCGTAGATCCAGCGGGAGATTTTTACGAGCAGTACTTC
>-|TRBJ1-1|TRBD1|TRBV6-1
CASSEWVRGQGAVTEAFF
TGTGCCAGCAGTGAATGGGTTCGGGGACAGGGGGCCGTCACTGAAGCTTTCTTT
>-|TRBJ2-3|-|TRBV5-1
CASSNSVDTQYF
TGCGCCAGCAGCAATAGCGTAGATACGCAGTATTTT
>-|TRBJ2-1|TRBD2|TRBV27
CASSPYLAGSYNEQFF
TGTGCCAGCAGTCCGTATCTAGCGGGGTCCTACAATGAGCAGTTCTTC
>many|TRBJ2-2|-|TRBV5-4
CASSPVQANTGELFF
TGTGCCAGCAGCCCTGTACAGGCGAACACCGGGGAGCTGTTTTTT
>-|TRBJ2-7|-|TRBV27
CAFRARGRDFYEQYF
TGTGCCTTTCGAGCCAGAGGGCGGGACTTCTACGAGCAGTACTTC
>few|TRBJ1-2|TRBD1|TRBV6-1
CASSEALRGTGLTF
TGTGCCAGCAGTGAAGCGCTTCGAGGGACAGGGCTCACCTTC
>-|TRBJ2-2|-|TRBV20-1
CSASGGYTGELFF
TGCAGTGCTAGTGGGGGTTACACCGGGGAGCTGTTTTTT